Listed here are 5 T cell receptor beta chains from one sample, sequenced in a study of blood T cells in healthy people across ages. PCR was performed a second time for 7 to 11 cycles using a sample-barcoded 5' primer and a J-beta primer mix. TCRdb passed the 5' RACE reads through MiXCR, listing each CDR3 protein once. In the table there are some 1.8 million distinct CDR3 sequences, about 39% of which are singletons. Sequencing was done on a sample of blood. These receptors were obtained from a human donor in good health.

This clonotype was observed once. The genes are TRBV7-2 and TRBJ2-5, with 8 bases lining up with TRBD1. The CDR3 consists of 16 residues. The J segment lost 2 bases and the V segment lost 1 base, leaving 6 bases of the junction unmatched. From germline, CDR1 is SGHTA and CDR2 FQGNSA. The CDR3: CASSLDWTGTQETQYF. CDR3 bases: TGTGCCAGCAGCTTAGATTGGACAGGGACACAAGAGACCCAGTACTTC.

This chain connects TRBV4-3 to TRBJ2-3; 8 positions agree with TRBD2. CDR1 LGHNA and CDR2 YSLEER come from the germline V gene. Trimming at V came to 0 bases and at J to 6 bases, leaving 5 bases not matched to a gene. This CDR3 is built from 15 residues. The DNA for the CDR3 is TGCGCCAGCAGCCAAGATCAGCGGGGGTGGGATACGCAGTATTTT. Amino acids: CASSQDQRGWDTQYF.

This chain's CDR3 is CASPLPGLAEYEQYF. As DNA, the CDR3 is TGTGCCAGCCCCCTCCCGGGACTAGCGGAATACGAGCAGTACTTC. This chain links TRBV21-1 with TRBJ2-7; no DNA check was done on the table's D call, TRBD2. TRBV21-1 constitutes a pseudogene. The CDR3 has 15 residues.

The V and J genes are TRBV5-1 and TRBJ2-3; 7 bases align to TRBD2. The V gene's germline CDR1 is SGHRS and CDR2 YFSETQ. J gave up 0 bases and V 3 bases, and 4 bases lay outside the gene matches. The CDR3 spans 15 residues. The chain's CDR3 is CASSSAGVSTDTQYF. CDR3 nucleotides: TGCGCCAGCAGCTCCGCGGGGGTTAGCACAGATACGCAGTATTTT.

This clonotype was seen only a few times. The CDR3 reads CASSQEQQLYNEQFF. DNA for the CDR3: TGTGCCAGCAGCCAAGAGCAACAGCTCTACAATGAGCAGTTCTTC. V usage is TRBV3-1 and J usage is TRBJ2-1; D is undetermined. The CDR3 covers 15 residues. Germline CDR1 is LGHDT and CDR2 is YNNKEL (reference sequence). The V and J ends lost 0 bases and 3 bases respectively, with 9 bases between them.